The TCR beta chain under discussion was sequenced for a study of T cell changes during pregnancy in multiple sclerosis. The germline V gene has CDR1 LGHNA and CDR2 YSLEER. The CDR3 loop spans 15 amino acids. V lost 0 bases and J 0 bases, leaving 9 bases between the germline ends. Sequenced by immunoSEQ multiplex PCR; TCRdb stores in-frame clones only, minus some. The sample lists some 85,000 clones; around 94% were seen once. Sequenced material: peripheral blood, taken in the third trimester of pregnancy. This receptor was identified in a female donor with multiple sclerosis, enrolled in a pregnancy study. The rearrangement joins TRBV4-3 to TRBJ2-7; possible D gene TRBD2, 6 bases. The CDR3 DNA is TGCGCCAGCAGCCAAGATCGGGGGAGCTCCTACGAGCAGTACTTC. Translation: CASSQDRGSSYEQYF.